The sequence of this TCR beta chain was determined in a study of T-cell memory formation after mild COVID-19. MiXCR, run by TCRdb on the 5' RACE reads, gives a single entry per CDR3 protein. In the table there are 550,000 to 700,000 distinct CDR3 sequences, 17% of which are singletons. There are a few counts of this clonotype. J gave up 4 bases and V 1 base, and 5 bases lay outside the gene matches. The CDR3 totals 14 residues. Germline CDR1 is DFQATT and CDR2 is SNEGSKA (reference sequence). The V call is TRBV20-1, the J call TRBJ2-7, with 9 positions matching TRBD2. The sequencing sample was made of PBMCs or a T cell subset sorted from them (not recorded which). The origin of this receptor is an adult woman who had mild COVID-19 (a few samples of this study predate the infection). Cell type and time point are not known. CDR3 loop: CSARADSGGYEQYF. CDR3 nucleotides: TGCAGTGCTAGAGCAGATAGCGGGGGATACGAGCAGTACTTC.